This T cell receptor beta chain was recovered during a study of blood T cell repertoires in COVID-19. Study information: Samples of COVID-19 (acute and convalescent) were obtained from the United States, Italy and Spain. T cells, B-cell-depleted T cells, or PBMCs provided the cDNA or gDNA that served as material.

CDR1 SGDLS and CDR2 YYNGEE come from the germline V gene. V was trimmed by 0 bases and J by 2 bases, leaving 9 bases between them. There are 15 residues in the CDR3. The table came from immunoSEQ multiplex PCR; TCRdb's copy has only in-frame clones and leaves some out. The table lists 130,000 or so clones, 80% to 90% of them singletons, with over 9.5% in the top ten. Source material: peripheral blood. This TCR derives from a man aged 55 to 70 with active or convalescent COVID-19. This sequence joins TRBV9 and TRBJ2-1; perhaps TRBD2 as D (6 bases). CDR3 sequence reads: CASSVGGAAYNEQFF. The CDR3 coding sequence is TGTGCCAGCAGCGTAGGCGGGGCCGCCTACAATGAGCAGTTCTTC.